These 14 T cell receptor beta chains were all obtained from the same sample, sequenced in a study of cytomegalovirus exposure and HLA in healthy donors listed by TCRdb under 2017. The library was generated by the immunoSEQ multiplex PCR assay. A mixture of 60 forward primers for TCR Vbeta segments and 13 reverse primers for TCR Jbeta segments was used in the multiplex PCR. TCRdb limited this immuneACCESS table to in-frame rearrangements with V and J called. A share of clones is missing; checked studies link under half to unresolved V genes, and the rest is unexplained. The sample table shows about 150,000 clones, and 75% to 85% are seen once. About 5.6% of the sample is held by the ten biggest clonotypes. Input material: PBMCs. All receptors come from a woman aged 40 to 55 in good health and CMV-seropositive.

The genes are TRBV27 and TRBJ2-4; weak D call: TRBD1 (6 bases). This CDR3 comprises 13 residues. CDR1 and CDR2 from the germline V gene are MNHEY and SMNVEV (reference sequence). V was shortened by 5 bases and J by 12 bases, with 17 bases between the two germline ends. The CDR3 DNA reads as TGTGCCAGCAGTCCGACCGGGACACAACATCAGTACTTC. Its translation is CASSPTGTQHQYF.

This clone was counted only a few times. The rearrangement links TRBV27 to TRBJ2-5, with D possibly matching TRBD2 (5 bases). CDR1 is MNHEY, CDR2 SMNVEV, per germline (reference sequence). Trimming cost V 5 bases and J 5 bases, with 21 bases left between them. The CDR3 runs 16 residues. The CDR3 protein is CASSSLGVGVGETQYF. The CDR3 DNA follows: TGTGCCAGCAGTAGCCTCGGGGTCGGGGTCGGGGAGACCCAGTACTTC.

This clone is a singleton in its sample. V usage is TRBV11-2 and J usage is TRBJ1-1; 9 bases map to TRBD1. CDR1 is SGHAT, CDR2 FQNNGV, per germline. The CDR3 length is 17 residues. The V and J ends lost 3 bases and 3 bases, in that order; junction bases with no gene match: 11. The CDR3 DNA reads TGTGCCAGCAGCTTGGGGACAGGGTGGGTTGAGGACACTGAAGCTTTCTTT. Amino acids: CASSLGTGWVEDTEAFF.

In the case of this clone: Other DNA sequences in this specimen translate into the identical CDR3. The rearrangement joins TRBV30 to TRBJ1-2; 9 bases align to TRBD1. The junction had 4 bases not matched to a gene; V was cut back by 3 bases and J by 2 bases. The CDR3 sequence is 14 residues long. CDR1 is GTSNPN and CDR2 is SVGIG in the germline V gene (reference sequence). The CDR3 DNA reads as TGTGCCTGGAGCTCTGGACAGGGGAACTATGGCTACACCTTC. Translation gives CAWSSGQGNYGYTF.

The V and J genes are TRBV5-1 and TRBJ2-6, with D tentatively TRBD1 (5 bases). Germline-derived CDR1 and CDR2 are SGHRS and YFSETQ. The CDR3 totals 14 residues. V lost 7 bases and J lost 0, with 8 bases in between. CDR3 in DNA: TGCGCCAGCGCCCAGGGCTCTGGGGCCAACGTCCTGACTTTC. Its protein product is CASAQGSGANVLTF.

This chain uses TRBV6-6 with TRBJ1-5, with 9 bases that match TRBD1. The CDR3 extends over 13 amino acids. The germline CDR1 and CDR2 sequences are MNHNY and SVGAGI (reference sequence). V shed 7 bases and J 7 bases; nucleotides not matched to a gene: 5. The CDR3 region is CASNWDRVQPQHF. The CDR3 DNA sequence: TGTGCCAGCAATTGGGACAGGGTCCAGCCCCAGCATTTT.

This chain connects TRBV2 to TRBJ2-1; 11 bases line up with TRBD2. The CDR3 length is 16 residues. Per germline, CDR1 SNHLY and CDR2 FYNNEI. With 6 bases clipped from V and 9 bases from J, the junction kept 13 bases outside the gene matches. CDR3 nucleotide sequence: TGTGCCAGCAGCCTCACAGGGACTAGCGGCCTCGGTGAGCAGTTCTTC. This sequence encodes CASSLTGTSGLGEQFF.

The rearrangement links TRBV30 to TRBJ1-2; D is unresolved. CDR3 length: 13 residues. V was cut by 1 base and J by 4 bases, with 10 bases left in between. Germline V gene sequence: CDR1 GTSNPN, CDR2 SVGIG (reference sequence). Here the CDR3 reads CAWSAPGPYGYTF. The CDR3 bases are TGTGCCTGGAGTGCCCCCGGTCCCTATGGCTACACCTTC.

The chain recombines TRBV9 with TRBJ2-3, with 12 nucleotides matching TRBD2. Per germline, CDR1 SGDLS and CDR2 YYNGEE. The CDR3 loop spans 16 amino acids. V dropped 3 bases and J dropped 5; count of bases not matched to a gene: 7. The CDR3 sequence is CASSAPGLAGVDTQYF. In DNA, the CDR3 is TGTGCCAGCAGCGCCCCGGGACTAGCGGGTGTAGATACGCAGTATTTT.

In its sample, this clone was seen a few times. The chain employs TRBV5-5 and TRBJ1-4, with a possible D match to TRBD1 (6 bases). The germline V and J ends were trimmed by 4 bases and 2 bases, with 18 bases remaining between them. There are 17 residues in the CDR3. CDR1 and CDR2 from the germline V gene are SGHKS and YYEKEE (reference sequence). CDR3 sequence reads: CASSGELQGTTNEKLFF. DNA of the CDR3: TGTGCCAGCAGCGGGGAACTACAGGGAACCACTAATGAAAAACTGTTTTTT.

This rearrangement joins TRBV9 to TRBJ2-1; TRBD2 might be the D (5 bases). The CDR3 spans 15 residues. The V end lost 3 bases, the J end lost 0 bases, and 10 bases lay between the germline ends. Germline V gives CDR1 SGDLS, CDR2 YYNGEE. CDR3 protein: CASSGSGGSYNEQFF. The DNA for the CDR3 is TGTGCCAGCAGCGGAAGCGGAGGCTCCTACAATGAGCAGTTCTTC.

This chain uses TRBV29-1 with TRBJ2-7; 13 bases are shared with TRBD2. The CDR3 runs to 14 residues. Trimming took 5 bases from V and 0 from J; bases not matched to a gene: 1. The germline V gene has CDR1 SQVTM and CDR2 ANQGSEA. The CDR3 loop reads CSVRTSGSSYEQYF. The CDR3 region has the DNA TGCAGCGTTAGGACTAGCGGGAGCTCCTACGAGCAGTACTTC.

The chain has TRBV18 and TRBJ1-3; D perhaps matches TRBD1 (5 bases). V dropped 3 bases and J dropped 0 bases, with 9 bases sitting between them. The germline gives CDR1 KGHSH, CDR2 LQKENI. The CDR3 sequence is 15 residues long. The CDR3 bases are TGTGCCAGCTCACCGACAGCTTCCTCTGGAAACACCATATATTTT. This codes for CASSPTASSGNTIYF.

DNA of the CDR3: TGTGCCAGCAGCACTCGACAGGGGAGTGAGCAGTTCTTC. It translates to CASSTRQGSEQFF. The J gene is TRBJ2-1, the V gene TRBV9, with TRBD1 matching 8 bases. J lost 9 bases, V lost 4 bases, and 6 bases had no gene match. Germline V gene lookup returns CDR1 SGDLS and CDR2 YYNGEE. The CDR3 sequence is 13 residues long.